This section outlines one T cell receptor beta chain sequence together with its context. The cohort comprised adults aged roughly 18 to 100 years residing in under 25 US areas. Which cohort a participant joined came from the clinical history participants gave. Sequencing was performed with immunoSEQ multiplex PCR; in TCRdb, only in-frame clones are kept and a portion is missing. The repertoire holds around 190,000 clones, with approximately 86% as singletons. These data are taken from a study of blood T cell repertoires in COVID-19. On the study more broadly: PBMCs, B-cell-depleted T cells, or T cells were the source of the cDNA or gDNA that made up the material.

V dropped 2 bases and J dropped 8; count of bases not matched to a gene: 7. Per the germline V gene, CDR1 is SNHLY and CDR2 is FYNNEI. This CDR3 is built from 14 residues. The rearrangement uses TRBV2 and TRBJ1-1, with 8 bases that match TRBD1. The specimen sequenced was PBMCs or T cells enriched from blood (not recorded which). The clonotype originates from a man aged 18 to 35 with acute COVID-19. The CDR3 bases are TGTGCCAGCAGTGAAAGTAGGGACAGGCAGGAAGCTTTCTTT. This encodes CASSESRDRQEAFF.